This is a list of T cell receptor beta chains from one sample in a study of prognosis after radiotherapy for stage I lung cancer. TCRdb reprocessed the multiplex PCR reads with MiXCR, giving one entry per CDR3 protein. The sample shows roughly 15,000 distinct CDR3 sequences, approximately 15% of them seen only once. This specimen was PBMCs, taken before or after stereotactic body radiation therapy (not recorded which). Every receptor here comes from a donor over 45 with non-small cell lung cancer. CDR3s include the opening cysteine and the closing phenylalanine or tryptophan. A D gene is named only where the DNA matches it firmly. Expanded clones get a size class; other rows say once, few or many, or leave the size out.

V: TRBV6-9; D: -; size: -; J: TRBJ2-7; CDR3: CASSYAGRSYEQYF; DNA: TGTGCCAGCAGTTACGCAGGGCGGTCCTACGAGCAGTACTTC
V: TRBV15; D: -; size: many; J: TRBJ2-3; CDR3: CATSGSPGKLGKDTQYF; DNA: TGTGCCACCAGCGGTTCTCCCGGGAAGTTAGGAAAAGATACGCAGTATTTT
V: TRBV28; D: TRBD2; size: medium-sized; J: TRBJ2-7; CDR3: CASRLISGRAYEQYF; DNA: TGTGCCAGCAGGCTAATTAGCGGGAGGGCGTACGAGCAGTACTTC
V: TRBV27; D: -; size: -; J: TRBJ1-2; CDR3: CASSIRDWGYTF; DNA: TGTGCCAGCAGTATCCGCGACTGGGGCTACACCTTC
V: TRBV4-2; D: TRBD2; size: many; J: TRBJ2-1; CDR3: CASSQRPAGGGSYNEQFF; DNA: TGTGCCAGCAGCCAACGGCCAGCGGGAGGTGGTTCCTACAATGAGCAGTTCTTC
V: TRBV6-1; D: -; size: many; J: TRBJ2-3; CDR3: CASRVGLSTDTQYF; DNA: TGTGCCAGCAGGGTAGGTCTGAGCACAGATACGCAGTATTTT
V: TRBV28; D: TRBD2; size: many; J: TRBJ2-1; CDR3: CASSLYGGRSFYNEQFF; DNA: TGTGCCAGCAGTTTATACGGGGGGAGGAGTTTCTACAATGAGCAGTTCTTC
V: TRBV10-3; D: -; size: many; J: TRBJ1-3; CDR3: CAISPGGPGNTIYF; DNA: TGTGCCATCAGTCCTGGTGGGCCTGGAAACACCATATATTTT
V: TRBV19; D: -; size: many; J: TRBJ2-7; CDR3: CASSHGGRTYEQYF; DNA: TGTGCCAGTAGTCACGGGGGGCGGACCTACGAGCAGTACTTC
V: TRBV3-1; D: -; size: once; J: TRBJ2-3; CDR3: CASSQELRHTDTQYF; DNA: TGTGCCAGCAGCCAAGAATTGAGACACACAGATACGCAGTATTTT
V: TRBV20-1; D: -; size: many; J: TRBJ2-3; CDR3: CSAVFSGEASITDTQYF; DNA: TGCAGTGCGGTATTTAGCGGAGAAGCCTCGATCACAGATACGCAGTATTTT
V: TRBV12-5; D: -; size: medium-sized; J: TRBJ2-3; CDR3: CASGLVQEGGTQYF; DNA: TGTGCTAGTGGTTTGGTACAAGAGGGGGGTACGCAGTATTTT
V: TRBV18; D: TRBD2; size: many; J: TRBJ2-3; CDR3: CASSLSGTSGSLGDF; DNA: TGTGCCAGCTCACTTTCCGGGACTAGCGGCTCCCTGGGGGATTTT
V: TRBV6-2/TRBV6-3; D: TRBD1; size: many; J: TRBJ1-2; CDR3: CASSPPGQGYYGYTF; DNA: TGTGCCAGCAGCCCCCCGGGACAGGGGTACTATGGCTACACCTTC
V: TRBV18; D: -; size: many; J: TRBJ1-6; CDR3: CASSPSARANSPLHF; DNA: TGTGCCAGCTCACCATCGGCCAGAGCTAATTCACCCCTCCACTTT
V: TRBV19; D: -; size: many; J: TRBJ2-7; CDR3: CASSITGSSYEQYF; DNA: TGTGCCAGTAGTATAACAGGGAGCTCCTACGAGCAGTACTTC
V: TRBV7-9; D: -; size: many; J: TRBJ2-3; CDR3: CASSTLIRDTQYF; DNA: TGTGCCAGCAGCACATTAATAAGAGATACGCAGTATTTT
V: TRBV3-1; D: -; size: -; J: TRBJ2-5; CDR3: CASQEGPGLQQETQYF; DNA: TGTGCCAGCCAAGAGGGACCGGGACTGCAACAAGAGACCCAGTACTTC
V: TRBV4-1; D: TRBD1; size: many; J: TRBJ2-1; CDR3: CASGPGQGYNEQFF; DNA: TGCGCCAGCGGGCCCGGACAGGGCTACAATGAGCAGTTCTTC
V: TRBV24-1; D: -; size: many; J: TRBJ2-1; CDR3: CATSAAGFHEQFF; DNA: TGTGCCACCAGTGCCGCCGGGTTCCATGAGCAGTTCTTC
V: TRBV28; D: -; size: many; J: TRBJ2-7; CDR3: CASSLRVEQYF; DNA: TGTGCCAGCAGTTTAAGGGTCGAGCAGTACTTC
V: TRBV28; D: TRBD1; size: many; J: TRBJ1-2; CDR3: CASSPPGTGTANYGYTF; DNA: TGTGCCAGCAGTCCACCCGGGACAGGAACCGCTAACTATGGCTACACCTTC